Detailed here is one T cell receptor beta chain. The antigen is undetermined. TCRdb fed the 5' RACE reads into MiXCR, producing one record per CDR3 protein. The sample contains 300,000 or so distinct CDR3 sequences, roughly 8.3% of which appear only once. The sample belongs to a study of T cells after yellow fever vaccination. Study-wide points: Relatively few clonotypes were ones that appeared in both CD4 and CD8 compartments.

The specimen was PBMCs, collected roughly 45 days after the first yellow fever vaccination. The TCR originated in a man younger than 35 who received the YFV17D yellow fever vaccine.

In nucleotides, the CDR3 is TGTGCCAGCAGCACCTCCGCGACAGGGGTCTACGAGCAGTACTTC. Protein: CASSTSATGVYEQYF. The gene calls are TRBV7-8 and TRBJ2-7; 8 nucleotides agree with TRBD1. The junction had 9 bases not matched to a gene; V was cut back by 5 bases and J by 3 bases. The length of the CDR3 is 15 residues. Germline V gene data show CDR1 as SGHVS and CDR2 as FQNEAQ. Full variable domain (missing parts from reference TRBV7-8 and TRBJ2-7): GAGVSQSPRYKVAKRGQDVALRCDPISGHVSLFWYQQALGQGPEFLTYFQNEAQLDKSGLPSDRFFAERPEGSVSTLKIQRTQQEDSAVYLCASSTSATGVYEQYFGPGTRLTVT.